Presented here are 30 T cell receptor beta chains from one specimen sequenced in a study of regulatory T cells in long-lasting Graves disease. Assembly of TCR beta libraries relied on iRepertoire HTBI primers together with Arm-PCR of CDR3 regions. One entry per CDR3 protein, called by TCRdb with MiXCR from the multiplex PCR reads. Here the sample spans 600,000 to 800,000 distinct CDR3 sequences, 25% to 35% being singletons. Noted time point: persistent/refractory GD, antithyroid drugs over 5 years with positive TRAb. TCR sequences were obtained from RNA taken from PBMCs. Sequenced material: peripheral blood mononuclear cells (PBMCs), taken when the disease was refractory, from a patient treated with antithyroid drugs. These receptors came from a female donor with Graves disease.

This clonotype was seen a few times. The J gene is TRBJ2-7, the V gene TRBV2, with 11 nucleotides matching TRBD2. The CDR3 has 14 amino acids. V gave up 6 bases and J gave up 3 bases; unmatched junction bases: 4. The germline CDR1 and CDR2 sequences are SNHLY and FYNNEI. CDR3 bases: TGTGCCAGCAGGCCGGGACTAGCGGACTACGAGCAGTACTTC. It is translated as CASRPGLADYEQYF.

This clonotype was observed many times. This sequence joins TRBV28 and TRBJ1-1, with TRBD1 matching over 7 bases. The trim removed 8 bases at V and 0 bases at J, leaving 3 bases unmatched. Per the germline V gene, CDR1 is MDHEN and CDR2 is SYDVKM. CDR3 length: 13 residues. CDR3 DNA sequence: TGTGCCAGCGACAGGGAACTGAACACTGAAGCTTTCTTT. Amino acid sequence: CASDRELNTEAFF. The complete variable domain, with remaining parts taken from reference TRBV28 and TRBJ1-1, reads DVKVTQSSRYLVKRTGEKVFLECVQDMDHENMFWYRQDPGLGLRLIYFSYDVKMKEKGDIPEGYSVSREKKERFSLILESASTNQTSMYLCASDRELNTEAFFGQGTRLTVV.

This clonotype was seen a few times. The rearrangement joins TRBV28 to TRBJ1-4, with 9 bases lining up with TRBD1. This CDR3 has 14 amino acids. Germline V CDR1 and CDR2: MDHEN, SYDVKM. The V and J ends lost 6 bases and 7 bases, in that order; junction bases with no gene match: 6. For the CDR3, the DNA is TGTGCCAGCAGAGAACAGGGGGCGTCTGAAAAACTGTTTTTT. Amino acid sequence: CASREQGASEKLFF.

There are a few counts of this clonotype. The chain uses TRBV20-1 and TRBJ2-7; D is uncertain. The germline V gene has CDR1 DFQATT and CDR2 SNEGSKA (reference sequence). The CDR3 runs to 11 residues. The germline V and J ends were trimmed by 2 bases and 6 bases, with 8 bases remaining between them. As DNA, the CDR3 is TGCAGTGCTAGACCGCCTCTCGAGCAGTACTTC. It translates to CSARPPLEQYF.

This clonotype was seen at least ten times. The chain recombines TRBV11-2 with TRBJ2-5; D possibly corresponds to TRBD1 (5 bases). The CDR3 is made up of 15 amino acids. Germline V gene sequence: CDR1 SGHAT, CDR2 FQNNGV. The V end was cut by 5 bases, the J end by 5 bases, with 18 bases between. CDR3 loop: CASSPSRGKGETQYF. CDR3 nucleotide sequence: TGTGCCAGCAGCCCGAGTAGGGGCAAAGGGGAGACCCAGTACTTC.

This clonotype was seen ten or more times. The V call is TRBV28, the J call TRBJ1-5; 9 bases map to TRBD1. The CDR3 extends over 18 amino acids. Germline lookup yields CDR1 MDHEN and CDR2 SYDVKM. J was trimmed by 0 bases and V by 6 bases; bases with no gene match: 12. CDR3 amino acids: CASRTSGTGILSNQPQHF. Here the CDR3 DNA reads TGTGCCAGCAGAACCTCCGGGACAGGGATTCTTAGCAATCAGCCCCAGCATTTT.

The chain has TRBV29-1 and TRBJ2-5, with TRBD1 matching 8 bases. V was clipped by 2 bases and J by 4 bases; unmatched bases: 3. CDR1 and CDR2 (germline): SQVTM, ANQGSEA. This CDR3 has 13 residues. This chain's CDR3 is CSVEWDRRETQYF. DNA of the CDR3: TGCAGCGTTGAATGGGACAGGCGAGAGACCCAGTACTTC.

This clonotype was observed a few times. The gene calls are TRBV12-3 or TRBV12-4 and TRBJ1-2, with D perhaps TRBD1 (5 bases). The V end lost 5 bases, the J end lost 0 bases, and 10 bases lay between the germline ends. The CDR3 totals 14 residues. Here the CDR3 DNA reads TGTGCCAGCAGTGTGGGGGGAGCTAACTATGGCTACACCTTC. Protein sequence: CASSVGGANYGYTF.

The gene calls are TRBV7-6 and TRBJ2-7; D remains unclear. Trimming cost V 5 bases and J 6 bases, with 11 bases left between them. The CDR3 is 12 residues long. The germline CDR1 and CDR2 sequences are SGHVS and FNYEAQ. The CDR3 DNA is TGTGCCAGCAGCCCTCTTCGCGGCGAGCAGTACTTC. This encodes CASSPLRGEQYF.

V gene TRBV7-9 combines with J gene TRBJ2-7; 7 bases align to TRBD1. Germline V CDR1 and CDR2: SEHNR, FQNEAQ (reference sequence). The CDR3 totals 14 residues. Trimming at V came to 4 bases and at J to 7 bases, leaving 10 bases not matched to a gene. CDR3 region: CASSSKGGGFEQYF. In DNA, the CDR3 is TGTGCCAGCAGCTCAAAAGGGGGCGGGTTTGAGCAGTACTTC.

There are many counts of this clonotype. This sequence joins TRBV20-1 and TRBJ2-5; 11 bases match TRBD1. Germline assignment: CDR1 DFQATT and CDR2 SNEGSKA (reference sequence). The CDR3 has 15 residues. The trim removed 5 bases at V and 5 bases at J, leaving 10 bases unmatched. The CDR3 loop reads CSAETGTGGSETQYF. CDR3 sequence (DNA): TGCAGTGCTGAAACCGGGACAGGGGGTAGTGAGACCCAGTACTTC.

There are a few counts of this clonotype. Mismatch with germline at one junction end may stem from a read error. The rearrangement joins TRBV29-1 to TRBJ1-1, with D perhaps TRBD1 (6 bases). The CDR3 is 13 amino acids. CDR1 is SQVTM and CDR2 is ANQGSEA in the germline V gene. The CDR3, as DNA: TGCAGCGTAGACACTACAGGGAACGCTGAAGCTTTCTTT. This codes for CSVDTTGNAEAFF.

In its sample, this clonotype was seen many times. This chain uses TRBV12-3 or TRBV12-4 with TRBJ1-5; 9 nucleotides match TRBD1. The V gene end was trimmed by 4 bases and the J gene end by 1 base; junction bases not matched to a gene: 2. The length of the CDR3 is 15 residues. CDR3 protein: CASSSGTGSNQPQHF. CDR3 nucleotides: TGTGCCAGCAGTTCCGGGACAGGGAGCAATCAGCCCCAGCATTTT.

The chain links TRBV4-2 to TRBJ2-1; 9 nucleotides agree with TRBD2. V shed 1 base and J 7 bases; nucleotides not matched to a gene: 11. This CDR3 contains 17 residues. Germline values: CDR1 LGHNA, CDR2 YNFKEQ. The CDR3 coding sequence is TGTGCCAGCAGCCAAGGGGGGGTAGCGGGAGAGAGGAATGAGCAGTTCTTC. Its translation is CASSQGGVAGERNEQFF.

This clonotype turned up a few times. The chain recombines TRBV19 with TRBJ1-2; 10 bases align to TRBD1. The ends lost 11 bases at V and 5 bases at J; junction bases unmatched: 5. In germline, CDR1 is LNHDA, CDR2 SQIVND (reference sequence). This CDR3 is built from 12 residues. For the CDR3, the DNA is TGTGCCGCCAGGGACAGGGGTTATGGCTACACCTTC. Protein: CAARDRGYGYTF.

This clonotype was seen ten or more times. J is TRBJ2-5 and V is TRBV2; 7 bases line up with TRBD1. This CDR3 is 14 amino acids long. V lost 6 bases and J lost 3; bases outside the gene matches: 7. Germline CDR1 and CDR2: SNHLY and FYNNEI. The CDR3: CASRTGTVEETQYF. CDR3 sequence (DNA): TGTGCCAGCAGAACCGGGACAGTGGAAGAGACCCAGTACTTC.

This clonotype came up many times. The chain combines TRBV2 with TRBJ1-5; D call uncertain. The CDR3 sequence is 13 residues long. The V gene lost 9 bases and the J gene lost 5 bases, with 14 bases spanning the gap. Per the germline V gene, CDR1 is SNHLY and CDR2 is FYNNEI. In DNA, the CDR3 is TGTGCCAGTTCGACCCTCCAGTATCAGCCCCAGCATTTT. It translates to CASSTLQYQPQHF.

This clonotype was found a few times. The chain joins TRBV12-3 or TRBV12-4 to TRBJ1-3; D is unresolved. Trimming removed 5 bases from V and 0 bases from J, with 14 bases in between. The CDR3 sequence is 16 residues long. CDR3 loop: CASSPHIFPSGNTIYF. As DNA, the CDR3 is TGTGCCAGCAGTCCGCACATCTTCCCCTCTGGAAACACCATATATTTT.

The sample holds many counts of this clonotype. This rearrangement joins TRBV6-1 to TRBJ2-6, with 7 bases identical to TRBD1. CDR3 length equals 17 residues. The V segment lost 2 bases and the J segment 1 base; nucleotides outside the gene matches: 5. CDR1 is MNHNS and CDR2 is SASEGT in the germline V gene. CDR3 protein: CASSERTGRSGANVLTF. In nucleotides, the CDR3 is TGTGCCAGCAGTGAACGGACAGGTCGATCTGGGGCCAACGTCCTGACTTTC.

The J gene is TRBJ1-5, the V gene TRBV19; D is unresolved. Per germline, CDR1 LNHDA and CDR2 SQIVND (reference sequence). The CDR3 has 12 residues. The V gene lost 3 bases and the J gene lost 6 bases, with 6 bases spanning the gap. The CDR3 loop is CASSMIGQPQHF. The CDR3 DNA is TGTGCCAGTAGTATGATCGGTCAGCCCCAGCATTTT.

In its sample, this clonotype was seen a few times. The CDR3 coding sequence is TGCAGTGCTAGAGGTCTTCGTGGGTTTGGCACTGAAGCTTTCTTT. This codes for CSARGLRGFGTEAFF. This chain links TRBV20-1 with TRBJ1-1; D is unresolved. The germline CDR1 and CDR2 sequences are DFQATT and SNEGSKA (reference sequence). With 1 base removed from V and 4 bases from J, the gap between germline ends came to 16 bases. This CDR3 comprises 15 residues.

This clonotype has a count of ten or more. The V and J genes are TRBV9 and TRBJ1-2, with 8 bases matching TRBD1. With V trimmed by 3 bases and J by 6 bases, 7 bases remained unmatched. The CDR3 runs 14 residues. The germline V gene encodes CDR1 SGDLS and CDR2 YYNGEE. CDR3 loop: CASSGQGQYDGYTF. CDR3 in DNA: TGTGCCAGCAGCGGACAGGGGCAATACGATGGCTACACCTTC.

On this clonotype: A read error may explain this, as a much larger clone is one base away. The chain recombines TRBV7-3 with TRBJ1-1, with 8 bases matching TRBD1. The CDR3 has 14 residues. The junction had 4 bases not matched to a gene; V was cut back by 6 bases and J by 1 base. Germline V gives CDR1 SGHTA, CDR2 FQGTGA. The CDR3 DNA sequence: TGTGCCAGCAGTGCAGGGGGCGCGAACACTGAAGCTTTCTTT. Its protein is CASSAGGANTEAFF.

CDR3 coding DNA: TGTGCCAGCAGTTTCCTGGACAGGGCAAACACCATATATTTT. Translating it yields CASSFLDRANTIYF. This chain links TRBV12-3 or TRBV12-4 with TRBJ1-3; TRBD1 agrees at 8 bases. The CDR3 contains 14 residues. V lost 3 bases and J lost 6; bases outside the gene matches: 4.

This clonotype was counted between two and nine times. The chain links TRBV20-1 to TRBJ1-1; 12 bases align to TRBD1. CDR3 length equals 15 residues. V was pared by 6 bases and J by 6 bases, with 11 bases of the junction left unmatched. CDR1 is DFQATT, CDR2 SNEGSKA, per germline (reference sequence). CDR3 DNA: TGCAGTGCCCGACCGGGACAGGGGGCTAAGTCTGAAGCTTTCTTT. Translating it yields CSARPGQGAKSEAFF.

This clonotype was seen ten or more times. The chain has TRBV7-4 and TRBJ2-7; D call uncertain. CDR1 and CDR2 from the germline V gene are SGHVT and SQSDAQ. The CDR3 extends over 15 amino acids. Trimming pared 4 bases from V and 2 bases from J, leaving 15 bases between. CDR3 sequence reads: CASSSRFPGAYEQYF. The CDR3 nucleotides are TGTGCCAGCAGCTCACGTTTCCCAGGAGCCTACGAGCAGTACTTC. Full variable domain (rest looked up from reference TRBV7-4 and TRBJ2-7): GAGVSQSPRYKVAKRGRDVALRCDSISGHVTLYWYRQTLGQGSEVLTYSQSDAQRDKSGRPSGRFSAERPERSVSTLKIQRTEQGDSAVYLCASSSRFPGAYEQYFGPGTRLTVT.

This clonotype was detected a few times. The DNA for the CDR3 is TGTGCCAGCAGCGAAAACAGGGTTCCTGCTGAAGCTTTCTTT. Its protein product is CASSENRVPAEAFF. This chain connects TRBV7-2 to TRBJ1-1, with D maybe TRBD1 (6 bases). CDR1 SGHTA and CDR2 FQGNSA come from the germline V gene. The CDR3 runs to 14 residues. The V end lost 5 bases, the J end lost 6 bases, and 16 bases lay between the germline ends.

This sequence joins TRBV30 and TRBJ2-7; 7 nucleotides agree with TRBD1. This CDR3 spans 12 amino acids. J was trimmed by 2 bases and V by 4 bases; bases with no gene match: 2. The V gene's germline CDR1 is GTSNPN and CDR2 SVGIG (reference sequence). The CDR3 nucleotides are TGTGCCTGGACAGGGGGACCCTACGAGCAGTACTTC. Translation: CAWTGGPYEQYF.

This CDR3 is CASSLEFVFVGAEVEAFF. The CDR3 region has the DNA TGTGCCAGCAGCTTAGAGTTTGTGTTTGTCGGGGCCGAGGTGGAGGCTTTCTTT. The J gene is TRBJ1-1, the V gene TRBV7-6, with D maybe TRBD1 (5 bases). Germline lookup yields CDR1 SGHVS and CDR2 FNYEAQ. The V gene lost 1 base and the J gene lost 11 bases, with 29 bases spanning the gap. CDR3 length equals 18 residues.

This clonotype was observed a single time. An end of the junction differs from the germline gene, which may be a read error. The chain joins TRBV3-1 to TRBJ1-1, with D possibly matching TRBD1 (6 bases). The length of the CDR3 is 17 residues. Germline CDR1 reads LGHDT; CDR2 reads YNNKEL (reference sequence). CDR3 in amino acids: CASSLSGTTARNTEASF. The CDR3 nucleotides read TGTGCCAGCAGCCTCTCAGGGACAACCGCCAGGAACACTGAAGCTTCCTTT. The full variable domain, completed using reference TRBV3-1 and TRBJ1-1, is DTAVSQTPKYLVTQMGNDKSIKCEQNLGHDTMYWYKQDSKKFLKIMFSYNNKELIINETVPNRFSPKSPDKAHLNLHINSLELGDSAVYFCASSLSGTTARNTEASFGQGTRLTVV.